These T cell receptor beta chains were read from a single sample in a study of tumor-infiltrating lymphocytes in localized non-small cell lung cancer. Here immunoSEQ multiplex PCR was the method, and the copy in TCRdb shows in-frame clones only, minus some. The sample yields some 14,000 clones, nearly 70% seen once. Source material: uninvolved lung tissue not adjacent to the tumor. The source is a human donor with non-small cell lung cancer. CDR3s include the opening cysteine and the closing phenylalanine or tryptophan. A D gene is named only where the DNA matches it firmly. Clone size is shown for a subset of rows, as once, few, many or a class of expanded clone.

TGCGCCAGCAGCCCGGACTTCCCTCAGGAGACCCAGTACTTC,CASSPDFPQETQYF,TRBV5-1,TRBJ2-5,.,once
TGTGCCAGCAGCTTAAAGGGGGCGGGGGGTCAGCCCCAGCATTTT,CASSLKGAGGQPQHF,TRBV7-2,TRBJ1-5,TRBD1,few
TGTGCCTGGAGAAGACCTCTAGCGGGGGTAGAGCAGTTCTTC,CAWRRPLAGVEQFF,TRBV30,TRBJ2-1,TRBD2,.
TGTGCCAGTAGTATAGAGTTCATAGGACGGAGCTACGAGCAGTACTTC,CASSIEFIGRSYEQYF,TRBV19,TRBJ2-7,.,.
TGTGCCAGCAGACCGGGGGCGGGGAGCAATCAGCCCCAGCATTTT,CASRPGAGSNQPQHF,TRBV28,TRBJ1-5,.,.
TGTGCCATCAGTGAGAGTTGGGACAGGGGGATCGACCAGTACTTC,CAISESWDRGIDQYF,TRBV10-3,TRBJ2-5,TRBD1,.
TGTGCCAGCTCACATACCGACAGCCAGGAGACCCAGTACTTC,CASSHTDSQETQYF,TRBV18,TRBJ2-5,.,.
TGTGCCAGCAGCCGGGGAGGCACTGAAGCTTTCTTT,CASSRGGTEAFF,TRBV7-6,TRBJ1-1,.,.
TGTGCCAGCAGTTGGACAGGGGGGGGTTCACCCCTCCACTTT,CASSWTGGGSPLHF,TRBV6-5,TRBJ1-6,TRBD1,.
TGTGCCACCGGACGGGGGGTAGCGGGGGCCTACGAGCAGTACTTC,CATGRGVAGAYEQYF,TRBV2,TRBJ2-7,TRBD2,.
TGTGCCAGCAGTTTAACCAGGACGACCTTTGAAAGAACGTCCTACGAGCAGTACTTC,CASSLTRTTFERTSYEQYF,TRBV28,TRBJ2-7,.,few
TGTGCCAGTAGGGGACAGAACTATGGCTACACCTTC,CASRGQNYGYTF,TRBV19,TRBJ1-2,TRBD1,.
TGTGCCAGCAGCTTTCGTAACAGGAACACTGAAGCTTTCTTT,CASSFRNRNTEAFF,TRBV7-2,TRBJ1-1,.,.
TGTGCCAGCAGCCAAGCTCCATCCGGGACAGGGCTCGGCGAGCAGTACTTC,CASSQAPSGTGLGEQYF,TRBV4-2,TRBJ2-7,TRBD1,.
TGTGCCAGTAGTATCGGACAGGGGATTTCTCAGCCCCAGCATTTT,CASSIGQGISQPQHF,TRBV19,TRBJ1-5,TRBD1,.
TGTGCCAGCAGCTTAGGATGGTATGGCTACACCTTC,CASSLGWYGYTF,TRBV11-2,TRBJ1-2,.,.
TGTGCCAGCAGCCAGTCCTCGAGGACTGAAGCTTTCTTT,CASSQSSRTEAFF,TRBV14,TRBJ1-1,.,.
TGCGCCAGCAGCCCTCGGACATCCGCGGCCAGCACTGAAGCTTTCTTT,CASSPRTSAASTEAFF,TRBV4-1,TRBJ1-1,.,large
TGTGCCAGCAGCCAATATGGACAGTCCTACGAGCAGTACTTC,CASSQYGQSYEQYF,TRBV14,TRBJ2-7,.,.
TGTGCCAGCAGCTTAGGACAGGGGACCTACGAGCAGTACTTC,CASSLGQGTYEQYF,TRBV7-9,TRBJ2-7,TRBD1,.
TGTGCCAGTACTAGCGGGATTAGCGAGCAGTACTTC,CASTSGISEQYF,TRBV28,TRBJ2-7,TRBD2,.
TGTGCCATCAGACCGGAAACCGGGACGGGGAGAACTGAAGCTTTCTTT,CAIRPETGTGRTEAFF,TRBV10-3,TRBJ1-1,.,few
TGTGCCAGTAGTTCGCAGGCCCCGACCTACGAGCAGTACTTC,CASSSQAPTYEQYF,TRBV19,TRBJ2-7,.,.
TGTGCCAGTAGGAACAGTGCTGAAGCTTTCTTT,CASRNSAEAFF,TRBV19,TRBJ1-1,.,.
TGTGCCAGTAGTATTTATGCTAGCGGACGAAATGAGCAGTTCTTC,CASSIYASGRNEQFF,TRBV19,TRBJ2-1,TRBD2,once
TGTGCCAGTAAAGGCCCGGATCCCACTGAAGCTTTCTTT,CASKGPDPTEAFF,TRBV30,TRBJ1-1,.,.
TGCAGCGTAGCCCTGACGGGCATGAACACTGAAGCTTTCTTT,CSVALTGMNTEAFF,TRBV29-1,TRBJ1-1,.,.
TGTGCCAGTTATTCGGGGCCGGGCAATCAGCCCCAGCATTTT,CASYSGPGNQPQHF,TRBV19,TRBJ1-5,.,.
TGTGCCAGCAGCAAAGGAGGTAGAGGCTCGGGGCACAATCAGCCCCAGCATTTT,CASSKGGRGSGHNQPQHF,TRBV21-1,TRBJ1-5,.,.
TGCGCCAGCAGCCGCGGGACAAACTACGAGCAGTACTTC,CASSRGTNYEQYF,TRBV4-3,TRBJ2-7,.,.
TGTGCCAGCAGTGGGGGAATTCGGACTGAAGCTTTCTTT,CASSGGIRTEAFF,TRBV7-9,TRBJ1-1,.,.
TGCGCCAGCAGCTTGGGTCTGGGCGAGACCCAGTACTTC,CASSLGLGETQYF,TRBV5-1,TRBJ2-5,.,.
TGTGCCAGCAGCTTATATGGGGACTCCTACAATGAGCAGTTCTTC,CASSLYGDSYNEQFF,TRBV11-2,TRBJ2-1,.,.
TGTGCCTGGAGTGCCGGACTAGCGGGGGAGATAAGCGAGCAGTACTTC,CAWSAGLAGEISEQYF,TRBV30,TRBJ2-7,TRBD2,once
TGTGCCAGCAGCTCATACGGGGAGCAGTACTTC,CASSSYGEQYF,TRBV5-6,TRBJ2-7,.,.
TGTGCCAGCAGCTTGGGGTCGAGCGAGATGGGAACTGAAGCTTTCTTT,CASSLGSSEMGTEAFF,TRBV5-6,TRBJ1-1,.,few
TGTGCCAGCAGCTTAACGGGGGATAATTCACCCCTCCACTTT,CASSLTGDNSPLHF,TRBV11-3,TRBJ1-6,.,.
TGCGCCAGCAGCTTGGGACCTGACCCCGGTAGGGCTTACCAAGAGACCCAGTACTTC,CASSLGPDPGRAYQETQYF,TRBV5-1,TRBJ2-5,.,.
TGTGCCAGCAGTTTAGGTGTACGGGGAGGCACAGATACGCAGTATTTT,CASSLGVRGGTDTQYF,TRBV28,TRBJ2-3,.,.
TGCGCCAGCAGCTTGGTACGGGGAACCCAAGAGACCCAGTACTTC,CASSLVRGTQETQYF,TRBV5-1,TRBJ2-5,.,.
TGTGCCATCAGGGGGGGGCGCAGCCAGCCCCAGCATTTT,CAIRGGRSQPQHF,TRBV10-3,TRBJ1-5,.,.
TGTGCCAGTAGTCCGGGACATAGGTCCACAGATACGCAGTATTTT,CASSPGHRSTDTQYF,TRBV19,TRBJ2-3,.,.
TGTGCCAGCAGTCAAGAGGACAGGACCTCCTCCTACGAGCAGTACTTC,CASSQEDRTSSYEQYF,TRBV4-2,TRBJ2-7,TRBD1,.
TGTGCCAGCAGTTATGAGGGAGGCGGGAACACTGAAGCTTTCTTT,CASSYEGGGNTEAFF,TRBV6-6,TRBJ1-1,.,once
TGTGCCAGCAGCGTATCTTCGGATAACTTCTACGAGCAGTACTTC,CASSVSSDNFYEQYF,TRBV9,TRBJ2-7,.,.
TGTGCCATCAGCCGGGGTAGTATCGGCACAGATACGCAGTATTTT,CAISRGSIGTDTQYF,TRBV10-3,TRBJ2-3,.,.
TGTGCCAGCAGTTACATGGCCGGGGAGCTGTTTTTT,CASSYMAGELFF,TRBV6-5,TRBJ2-2,.,.
TGTGCCAGTAGTCCCCCGGGACAGGGTAGCGATGAGCAGTTCTTC,CASSPPGQGSDEQFF,TRBV19,TRBJ2-1,TRBD1,.
TGTGCCAGCAAGCCGGGACTAGCGGGAATCTACGAGCAGTACTTC,CASKPGLAGIYEQYF,TRBV6-5,TRBJ2-7,TRBD2,few
TGTGCCTGGAGTGCCGGGGGTCAGTGGGGCAGACCCTCTGGAAACACCATATATTTT,CAWSAGGQWGRPSGNTIYF,TRBV30,TRBJ1-3,.,.
TGTGCCAGCGGTGGGCAGGGGGGGTACGAGCAGTACTTC,CASGGQGGYEQYF,TRBV2,TRBJ2-7,.,.
TGTGCCAGTAGTGCGGGATGGGGGGAGACCCAGTACTTC,CASSAGWGETQYF,TRBV19,TRBJ2-5,.,.
TGTGCCAGCAGCCCTCCCTGCGGCACTGAAGCTTTCTTT,CASSPPCGTEAFF,TRBV6-6,TRBJ1-1,.,medium-sized
TGTGCCAGCAGCTCTAAACTAGCGAACGAGCAGTACTTC,CASSSKLANEQYF,TRBV7-2,TRBJ2-7,TRBD2,once
TGCGCCAGCAGCCAAATACTGGGACAGAGCCACTATGGCTACACCTTC,CASSQILGQSHYGYTF,TRBV4-1,TRBJ1-2,TRBD1,.